The following is a T cell receptor beta chain sequence with its context. The antigen is undetermined. These data come from a study of OX40 agonist ivuxolimab in advanced cancers. Study as a whole: The dose-escalation cohort had hepatocellular carcinoma, melanoma, renal cell or head and neck cancer. One hepatocellular carcinoma and a couple of cutaneous melanoma patients partially responded. Points from the study as a whole: Averaged across samples, CD8+ T cells carried more expanded clones than CD4+ did. Normalized T-cell clonal expansion was also low in some nonresponders.

This CDR3 is 13 amino acids long. Germline CDR1 and CDR2: SQVTM and ANQGSEA. Trimming at V came to 5 bases and at J to 2 bases, leaving 5 bases not matched to a gene. The data were produced by immunoSEQ multiplex PCR, yet TCRdb's version contains in-frame clones alone and is incomplete. The sample consists of roughly 60,000 clones, 75% to 90% of them appearing once. Sample: CD4+ or CD8+ T cells sorted from blood, taken in a trial of the OX40 agonist ivuxolimab. The chain joins TRBV29-1 to TRBJ1-2; TRBD1 agrees at 7 bases. The sequence was obtained from an adult with an advanced solid tumor such as melanoma, head and neck, liver or kidney cancer. CDR3 region: CSVYPGQNYGYTF. CDR3 nucleotide sequence: TGCAGCGTTTACCCGGGACAGAACTATGGCTACACCTTC.